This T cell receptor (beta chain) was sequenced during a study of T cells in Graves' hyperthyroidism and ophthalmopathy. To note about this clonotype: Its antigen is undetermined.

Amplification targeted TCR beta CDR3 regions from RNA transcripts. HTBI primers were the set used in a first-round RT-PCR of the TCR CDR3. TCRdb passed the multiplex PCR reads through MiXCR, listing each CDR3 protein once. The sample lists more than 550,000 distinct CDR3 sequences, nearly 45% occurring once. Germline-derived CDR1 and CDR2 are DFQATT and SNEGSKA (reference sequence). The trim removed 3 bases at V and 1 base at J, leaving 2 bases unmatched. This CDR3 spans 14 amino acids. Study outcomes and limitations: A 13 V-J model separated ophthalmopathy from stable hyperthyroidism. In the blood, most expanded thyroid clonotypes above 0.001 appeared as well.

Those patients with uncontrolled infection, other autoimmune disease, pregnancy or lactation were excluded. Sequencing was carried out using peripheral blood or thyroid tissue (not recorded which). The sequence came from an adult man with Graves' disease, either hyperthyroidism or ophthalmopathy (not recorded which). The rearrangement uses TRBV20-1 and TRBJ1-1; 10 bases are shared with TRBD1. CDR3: CSARGQGRNTEAFF. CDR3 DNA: TGCAGTGCTAGGGGACAGGGGAGGAACACTGAAGCTTTCTTT.